A single sample gave rise to the 6 T cell receptor beta chains below, sequenced in a study of T-cell memory formation after mild COVID-19. TCRdb redid the calling of the 5' RACE reads with MiXCR, one entry per CDR3 protein. This sample has about 620,000 distinct CDR3 sequences, with 18% found just once. Sequenced material: PBMCs or a T cell subset sorted from them (not recorded which). The receptor set was obtained from an adult woman who had mild COVID-19 (a few samples of this study predate the infection). Cell type and time point are not known.

This clonotype was seen only a few times. Germline and junction disagree at one end, which may indicate a read error. V gene TRBV12-3 or TRBV12-4 combines with J gene TRBJ2-1, with 10 bases aligning to TRBD2. The CDR3 loop spans 16 amino acids. The DNA of the CDR3 is TGTGCCAGCAGTCTAGCGGGGGTTTACTCCTACAATGAGCAGTTCTTC. As protein: CASSLAGVYSYNEQFF.

The CDR3 is CASSRDRTDEQYF. The CDR3 DNA follows: TGCGCCAGCAGCCGGGACAGGACGGACGAGCAGTACTTC. This chain links TRBV5-1 with TRBJ2-7; 8 nucleotides align to TRBD1. Trimming at V came to 4 bases and at J to 5 bases, leaving 5 bases not matched to a gene. This CDR3 is built from 13 residues. In germline, CDR1 is SGHRS, CDR2 YFSETQ.

The sample holds a few counts of this clonotype. The chain has TRBV7-9 and TRBJ2-7; perhaps D is TRBD1 or TRBD2 (5 bases each). V was trimmed by 6 bases and J by 8 bases, leaving 20 bases between them. The CDR3 contains 14 residues. Germline CDR1 SEHNR, CDR2 FQNEAQ (reference sequence). The CDR3 sequence is CASRAGTVDIKQYF. Written as DNA, the CDR3 is TGTGCCAGCAGGGCCGGGACGGTGGATATCAAGCAGTACTTC.

The J gene is TRBJ2-1, the V gene TRBV12-3 or TRBV12-4; D is possibly TRBD2 (6 bases). This CDR3 has 15 residues. The V end lost 7 bases, the J end lost 6 bases, and 19 bases lay between the germline ends. The CDR3 sequence is CASTRGSGSGNEQFF. The CDR3 bases are TGTGCCAGCACCAGAGGGAGCGGGTCGGGCAATGAGCAGTTCTTC.

CDR3 region: CASSWRVSSYNSPLHF. The CDR3 DNA is TGCGCCAGCAGCTGGAGGGTGAGCTCCTATAATTCACCCCTCCACTTT. This chain uses TRBV5-1 with TRBJ1-6; D remains ambiguous. The V end was cut by 3 bases, the J end by 0 bases, with 10 bases between. The CDR3 is 16 amino acids. The germline V gene encodes CDR1 SGHRS and CDR2 YFSETQ.

The chain uses TRBV30 and TRBJ1-2; possible D gene TRBD1, 5 bases. This CDR3 comprises 14 residues. V lost 0 bases, J lost 2 bases, and 10 bases lay in between. Germline-derived CDR1 and CDR2 are GTSNPN and SVGIG (reference sequence). The CDR3 region is CAWSVPGFNYGYTF. As DNA, the CDR3 is TGTGCCTGGAGTGTACCAGGGTTCAACTATGGCTACACCTTC.